The 31 T cell receptor beta chains below come from one sample, sequenced in a study of blood T cell repertoires in COVID-19. The method was immunoSEQ multiplex PCR; TCRdb's version includes in-frame clones alone and lacks a portion of them. The sample contains fewer than 250,000 clones, 82% of which appear only once. The material sequenced was peripheral blood. The receptors were gathered from a woman aged 70-85 years with acute or convalescent COVID-19.

The chain has TRBV5-1 and TRBJ2-1; 8 nucleotides agree with TRBD2. This CDR3 region has 15 residues. Trimming took 4 bases from V and 2 from J; bases not matched to a gene: 5. In germline, CDR1 is SGHRS, CDR2 YFSETQ. CDR3 coding DNA: TGCGCCAGCAGCATGGGAGCGGGGGCCTACAATGAGCAGTTCTTC. Amino acids: CASSMGAGAYNEQFF.

The chain links TRBV6-5 to TRBJ2-3, with a possible D match to TRBD2 (6 bases). Trimming took off 7 bases at V and 3 bases at J, with 11 bases between the two ends. Per germline, CDR1 MNHEY and CDR2 SVGAGI. This CDR3 contains 13 residues. The CDR3 reads CASTFGGTDTQYF. CDR3 in DNA: TGTGCCAGCACCTTTGGGGGGACAGATACGCAGTATTTT.

The J gene is TRBJ1-1, the V gene TRBV28; D may be TRBD1 (5 bases). This CDR3 has 13 amino acids. V was cut by 6 bases and J by 12 bases, with 20 bases left in between. Per the germline V gene, CDR1 is MDHEN and CDR2 is SYDVKM. The CDR3 nucleotides read TGTGCCAGCAGACCCCGGGACTTGATTAAAACTTTCTTT. The encoded protein is CASRPRDLIKTFF.

The rearrangement links TRBV18 to TRBJ2-7; TRBD1 aligns across 7 bases. Trimming at V came to 6 bases and at J to 6 bases, leaving 14 bases not matched to a gene. This CDR3 has 15 amino acids. Germline V gives CDR1 KGHSH, CDR2 LQKENI. The CDR3 protein is CASSYARQGESEQYF. The CDR3 DNA follows: TGTGCCAGCTCTTACGCCCGACAGGGTGAGTCCGAGCAGTACTTC. Full variable domain (outside the CDR3, taken from reference TRBV18 and TRBJ2-7): NAGVMQNPRHLVRRRGQEARLRCSPMKGHSHVYWYRQLPEEGLKFMVYLQKENIIDESGMPKERFSAEFPKEGPSILRIQQVVRGDSAAYFCASSYARQGESEQYFGPGTRLTVT.

The chain joins TRBV7-2 to TRBJ2-3; TRBD1 might be the D (5 bases). The CDR3 loop spans 14 amino acids. With 7 bases removed from V and 2 bases from J, the gap between germline ends came to 13 bases. Germline CDR1 SGHTA, CDR2 FQGNSA. The CDR3 loop is CASTRTTNTDTQYF. Here the CDR3 DNA reads TGTGCCAGCACCCGGACAACAAACACAGATACGCAGTATTTT.

V and J are TRBV15 and TRBJ2-1; 8 nucleotides match TRBD2. CDR3 size: 17 residues. In germline, CDR1 is LNHNV, CDR2 YYDKDF (reference sequence). Trimming took 2 bases from V and 0 from J; bases not matched to a gene: 6. The CDR3 spells CATSRSLAGSSYNEQFF. CDR3 DNA: TGTGCCACCAGCAGATCCTTAGCGGGAAGCTCCTACAATGAGCAGTTCTTC.

The gene calls are TRBV5-6 and TRBJ1-2, with D unclear. CDR3 length: 13 residues. Germline CDR1 reads SGHDT; CDR2 reads YYEEEE. The ends were cut back, 0 bases at V and 4 bases at J, with 7 bases in the middle. The CDR3 bases are TGTGCCAGCAGCTTGGTTTCAGGCTATGGCTACACCTTC. Translated: CASSLVSGYGYTF.

V and J are TRBV7-2 and TRBJ2-2; a possible D gene is TRBD1 (6 bases). Trimming removed 0 bases from V and 7 bases from J, with 12 bases in between. Germline CDR1 and CDR2: SGHTA and FQGNSA. The CDR3 sequence is 15 residues long. DNA of the CDR3: TGTGCCAGCAGCTTAGCCCCCAACAGGGTCGGGGAGCTGTTTTTT. It yields the protein CASSLAPNRVGELFF.

The chain joins TRBV10-3 to TRBJ2-3; 10 nucleotides agree with TRBD1. The ends lost 3 bases at V and 1 base at J; junction bases unmatched: 1. The CDR3 has 15 residues. Germline-derived CDR1 and CDR2 are ENHRY and SYGVKD. The CDR3 nucleotides read TGTGCCATCAGTGAAGGGACAGGGGGCACAGATACGCAGTATTTT. It yields the protein CAISEGTGGTDTQYF.

This clone appeared a few times. This chain links TRBV4-3 with TRBJ2-7, with D maybe TRBD1 (5 bases). The germline V gene has CDR1 LGHNA and CDR2 YSLEER. V was shortened by 1 base and J by 6 bases, with 10 bases between the two germline ends. The CDR3 is made up of 13 amino acids. The CDR3 sequence is CASSQGLGLEQYF. In nucleotides, the CDR3 is TGCGCCAGCAGCCAAGGTCTGGGGCTCGAGCAGTACTTC.

The V gene is TRBV12-3 or TRBV12-4, the J gene TRBJ2-7; maybe TRBD1 (6 bases). Trimming removed 7 bases from V and 2 bases from J, with 12 bases in between. This CDR3 spans 13 amino acids. CDR3 protein: CASTIDRPYEQYF. The CDR3 coding sequence is TGTGCCAGCACCATTGACAGGCCCTACGAGCAGTACTTC.

The chain recombines TRBV5-1 with TRBJ2-2; 8 bases fit TRBD2. CDR1 and CDR2 (germline): SGHRS, YFSETQ. With 4 bases clipped from V and 0 bases from J, the junction kept 11 bases outside the gene matches. The CDR3 is 18 amino acids. The CDR3 loop reads CASSVNRQGLANTGELFF. The CDR3 DNA sequence: TGCGCCAGCAGCGTCAATCGTCAGGGACTAGCGAACACCGGGGAGCTGTTTTTT.

The chain is built from TRBV5-4 and TRBJ1-2, with a weak D call TRBD1 (6 bases). Per the germline V gene, CDR1 is SGHNT and CDR2 is YYREEE (reference sequence). CDR3 length: 14 amino acids. Trimming stripped 3 bases from V and 4 bases from J, with 13 bases between. The CDR3 here is CASSSRGESYGYTF. The DNA for the CDR3 is TGTGCCAGCAGCTCCAGGGGAGAAAGCTATGGCTACACCTTC.

The rearrangement links TRBV19 to TRBJ1-5; 10 nucleotides line up with TRBD1. The CDR3 spans 17 residues. Germline V gene data show CDR1 as LNHDA and CDR2 as SQIVND (reference sequence). The trim removed 7 bases at V and 0 bases at J, leaving 9 bases unmatched. CDR3 nucleotides: TGTGCCAGTAAAGGGGCGGGGACAGGGGTTAGCAATCAGCCCCAGCATTTT. Protein sequence: CASKGAGTGVSNQPQHF.

The table lists this clone with a count of one. The chain couples TRBV7-9 to TRBJ1-3; D may be TRBD1 (5 bases). The CDR3 loop spans 16 amino acids. Per the germline V gene, CDR1 is SEHNR and CDR2 is FQNEAQ (reference sequence). Trimming left V 1 base short and J 5 bases short, with 15 bases between. The CDR3 nucleotides are TGTGCCAGCAGCTTAGACTCCGGACACGGACGAAACACCATATATTTT. Protein: CASSLDSGHGRNTIYF.

V and J are TRBV7-9 and TRBJ1-1; 9 positions match TRBD1. Per the germline V gene, CDR1 is SEHNR and CDR2 is FQNEAQ (reference sequence). J lost 4 bases, V lost 5 bases, and 11 bases had no gene match. The length of the CDR3 is 16 residues. The CDR3 DNA is TGTGCCAGCAGCCTCCGGACAGGGGTTATCGGCACTGAAGCTTTCTTT. As protein: CASSLRTGVIGTEAFF.

V and J are TRBV20-1 and TRBJ2-1; 10 bases align to TRBD1. Unmatched junction bases numbered 7, after V lost 3 bases and J lost 5 bases. Germline CDR1 and CDR2: DFQATT and SNEGSKA (reference sequence). The length of the CDR3 is 15 residues. CDR3 amino acids: CSASEGQGSNNEQFF. CDR3 in DNA: TGCAGTGCTAGTGAGGGACAGGGGAGCAACAATGAGCAGTTCTTC.

The chain joins TRBV4-1 to TRBJ1-2; 9 nucleotides align to TRBD1. The CDR3 sequence is 16 residues long. V lost 2 bases to trimming and J lost 4 bases; unmatched junction nucleotides: 8. Germline V gene sequence: CDR1 MGHRA, CDR2 YSYEKL. The CDR3 nucleotides are TGCGCCAGCAGCCAACCGGGACAGGGCGTCCTCTATGGCTACACCTTC. Its protein product is CASSQPGQGVLYGYTF.

This sequence joins TRBV10-3 and TRBJ1-2; 10 bases line up with TRBD1. Per germline, CDR1 ENHRY and CDR2 SYGVKD. CDR3 length equals 14 residues. Losses at the gene ends were 5 bases for V and 4 bases for J; bases not matched to a gene: 4. The CDR3 loop is CAISWDRGIYGYTF. The DNA of the CDR3 is TGTGCCATCAGTTGGGACAGGGGAATCTATGGCTACACCTTC.

The genes are TRBV7-9 and TRBJ2-3; D possibly corresponds to TRBD2 (5 bases). The length of the CDR3 is 13 residues. The V end was cut by 11 bases, the J end by 3 bases, with 15 bases between. The germline V gene encodes CDR1 SEHNR and CDR2 FQNEAQ (reference sequence). The chain's CDR3 is CAGSRVPTDTQYF. As DNA, the CDR3 is TGTGCCGGATCGAGGGTCCCAACAGATACGCAGTATTTT.

The genes are TRBV30 and TRBJ1-1; no firm D call. CDR3 length: 16 residues. Germline V gene data show CDR1 as GTSNPN and CDR2 as SVGIG (reference sequence). V was shortened by 4 bases and J by 1 base, with 19 bases between the two germline ends. The CDR3 DNA reads as TGTGCCTGGAAACCCCCCCTTGGCCGGGGGAACACTGAAGCTTTCTTT. This sequence encodes CAWKPPLGRGNTEAFF.

The chain has TRBV18 and TRBJ2-3; tentative D call: TRBD2 (6 bases). V was clipped by 2 bases and J by 5 bases, with 20 bases between them. The CDR3 is 17 residues long. The germline CDR1 and CDR2 sequences are KGHSH and LQKENI. The CDR3 DNA is TGTGCCAGCTCACCAGTGGAGGGCAGACCTATGGGAGATACGCAGTATTTT. Encoded protein: CASSPVEGRPMGDTQYF. Filled out from reference TRBV18 and TRBJ2-3, the complete variable domain reads NAGVMQNPRHLVRRRGQEARLRCSPMKGHSHVYWYRQLPEEGLKFMVYLQKENIIDESGMPKERFSAEFPKEGPSILRIQQVVRGDSAAYFCASSPVEGRPMGDTQYFGPGTRLTVL.

V and J are TRBV6-5 and TRBJ2-5; D is perhaps TRBD1 (5 bases). The CDR3 spans 15 residues. Germline CDR1 and CDR2: MNHEY and SVGAGI. V was cut by 0 bases and J by 4 bases, with 12 bases left in between. The CDR3 DNA is TGTGCCAGCAGTTACTCAGCAGGGCTAGGAGAGACCCAGTACTTC. Protein sequence: CASSYSAGLGETQYF.

This clone was found a few times. V usage is TRBV10-2 and J usage is TRBJ1-5, with D possibly TRBD1 on 5 matching bases. Trimming pared 6 bases from V and 3 bases from J, leaving 12 bases between. There are 14 residues in the CDR3. From germline, CDR1 is WSHSY and CDR2 SAAADI. CDR3 sequence (DNA): TGCGCCAGCAGAGAGGGGCCGATCAATCAGCCCCAGCATTTT. This gives the protein CASREGPINQPQHF.

The gene calls are TRBV6-5 and TRBJ2-7; D remains ambiguous. CDR1 is MNHEY and CDR2 is SVGAGI in the germline V gene. The germline V and J ends were trimmed by 6 bases and 4 bases, with 10 bases remaining between them. CDR3 length: 12 residues. CDR3: CASSPRQYEQYF. The DNA for the CDR3 is TGTGCCAGCAGCCCCCGCCAGTACGAGCAGTACTTC.

The chain recombines TRBV19 with TRBJ2-7, with TRBD1 matching over 7 bases. The V gene's germline CDR1 is LNHDA and CDR2 SQIVND (reference sequence). The CDR3 spans 14 residues. Trimming removed 6 bases from V and 3 bases from J; junction bases left unmatched: 8. CDR3 in amino acids: CASSLGTAFYEQYF. The DNA for the CDR3 is TGTGCCAGTAGCCTCGGGACAGCCTTCTACGAGCAGTACTTC.

The chain couples TRBV9 to TRBJ2-1, with 8 bases lining up with TRBD2. The CDR3 extends over 15 amino acids. Germline trimming cut 3 bases from V and 3 bases from J; bases unmatched to any gene: 5. Looked up from germline, CDR1 is SGDLS and CDR2 is YYNGEE. The CDR3 reads CASSAGGAIYNEQFF. CDR3 DNA sequence: TGTGCCAGCAGCGCCGGGGGGGCTATCTACAATGAGCAGTTCTTC.

The V and J genes are TRBV2 and TRBJ2-5; possibly TRBD2 for D (6 bases). The ends were cut back, 7 bases at V and 9 bases at J, with 18 bases in the middle. Germline V gene data show CDR1 as SNHLY and CDR2 as FYNNEI. The CDR3 consists of 13 residues. In DNA, the CDR3 is TGTGCCAGCATAGAGGAACTGCCGGGGGCCCAGTACTTC. It specifies CASIEELPGAQYF.

J is TRBJ2-5 and V is TRBV5-1; 7 bases map to TRBD1. There are 14 residues in the CDR3. The ends lost 0 bases at V and 5 bases at J; junction bases unmatched: 4. Germline V CDR1 and CDR2: SGHRS, YFSETQ. In nucleotides, the CDR3 is TGCGCCAGCAGCTTGGGACAGGGCGGGGAGACCCAGTACTTC. Its protein is CASSLGQGGETQYF.

A few counts support this clone. The chain joins TRBV7-9 to TRBJ2-1; D might be TRBD2 (6 bases). Germline lookup yields CDR1 SEHNR and CDR2 FQNEAQ (reference sequence). CDR3 size: 15 residues. V was clipped by 8 bases and J by 0 bases, with 14 bases between them. CDR3 DNA: TGTGCCAGCGGTCGGGGGACGAGCTCCTACAATGAGCAGTTCTTC. This codes for CASGRGTSSYNEQFF.

V and J are TRBV7-2 and TRBJ2-1; D is possibly TRBD2 (6 bases). CDR3 size: 14 residues. Trimming removed 5 bases at V and 4 bases at J, with 12 bases between. The germline CDR1 and CDR2 sequences are SGHTA and FQGNSA. The CDR3 DNA reads as TGTGCCAGCAGCAACAGTGCGGGGTACAATGAGCAGTTCTTC. This encodes CASSNSAGYNEQFF.